This note documents a single TCR beta chain sequence. What it binds is not known. This record comes from a study of blood T cells in healthy people across ages. The second PCR ran about 6 to 12 cycles with a sample-barcoded 5' primer and J-beta primers. Each CDR3 protein is one row after TCRdb ran MiXCR on the 5' RACE reads. The sample includes approximately 850,000 distinct CDR3 sequences, roughly 44% of them seen just once. Healthy Caucasian individuals from Russia aged about 6 to 100 were enrolled as donors. Every donor contributed about 10 milliliters of peripheral blood by blood draw. This CDR3 is 16 amino acids long. The study's findings and limits: Considered underestimates were the diversity estimates obtained from one million T cells.

The source material was blood. The TCR was taken from a man aged 55 to 69 in good health. The chain recombines TRBV21-1 with TRBJ2-2; the table's D call of TRBD2 was not tested on the DNA. TRBV21-1 is a recognized pseudogene. CDR3 residues: CASSNGLAGNTGELFF. CDR3 sequence (DNA): TGTGCCAGCAGCAACGGACTAGCGGGGAACACCGGGGAGCTGTTTTTT.